This is a list of T cell receptor beta chains from one sample in a study of T cell changes during pregnancy in multiple sclerosis. Sequenced by immunoSEQ multiplex PCR; TCRdb stores in-frame clones only, minus some. The sample carries fewer than 40,000 clones, 85% to 90% recorded once. The sequencing here drew on CD8+ T cells from peripheral blood mononuclear cells, taken in the second trimester of pregnancy. Source of these receptors: a female donor with multiple sclerosis, enrolled in a pregnancy study. Both conserved end residues are part of each CDR3. The D gene is left open where the match is weak. Clone size is given for some rows only: seen once, a few or many times, or a class if the clone is expanded.

CDR3aa,CDR3nt,abundance,d_gene,v_gene,j_gene
CASSSGTGVRGYTF,TGTGCCAGCAGCTCCGGGACAGGGGTACGAGGCTACACCTTC,once,TRBD1,TRBV5-6,TRBJ1-2
CASSSKGVLGNEQYF,TGTGCCAGCAGTTCCAAAGGGGTCTTGGGGAACGAGCAGTACTTC,NA,NA,TRBV27,TRBJ2-7
CASSLGGSGLLYNEQFF,TGTGCCAGCAGCTTGGGAGGTTCGGGACTCCTCTACAATGAGCAGTTCTTC,NA,NA,TRBV5-4,TRBJ2-1
CASSGRGNTEAFF,TGCGCCAGCAGTGGGCGGGGGAACACTGAAGCTTTCTTT,NA,NA,TRBV10-2,TRBJ1-1
CASSYRDRVYEQYF,TGTGCCAGCAGTTACCGGGACAGGGTTTACGAGCAGTACTTC,NA,TRBD1,TRBV6-6,TRBJ2-7
CASSRGTGNTEAFF,TGTGCCAGCAGCCGCGGGACGGGGAACACTGAAGCTTTCTTT,few,NA,TRBV5-6,TRBJ1-1
CASRPQVLTEAFF,TGTGCCAGCAGGCCTCAGGTTCTCACTGAAGCTTTCTTT,NA,NA,TRBV27,TRBJ1-1
CASSVDRTSGSYNEQFF,TGTGCCAGCAGCGTAGATCGGACTAGCGGCTCCTACAATGAGCAGTTCTTC,NA,TRBD2,TRBV9,TRBJ2-1
CASSESGPRNEQFF,TGTGCCAGCAGTGAGAGTGGGCCTCGGAATGAGCAGTTCTTC,once,NA,TRBV2,TRBJ2-1
CAYRGYGYTF,TGTGCCTACAGGGGTTATGGCTACACCTTC,few,TRBD1,TRBV30,TRBJ1-2
CASSEQGGEQYF,TGTGCCAGCAGCGAACAGGGGGGCGAGCAGTACTTC,NA,TRBD1,TRBV9,TRBJ2-7
CASSLGAGAFYEQYF,TGTGCCAGCAGTTTAGGAGCGGGAGCCTTCTACGAGCAGTACTTC,NA,TRBD2,TRBV27,TRBJ2-7
CASSEALQRTGDYEQYF,TGTGCCAGCAGTGAAGCGCTTCAGAGGACAGGGGACTACGAGCAGTACTTC,NA,TRBD1,TRBV2,TRBJ2-7
CASSFRGRGVEQYF,TGTGCCAGCAGTTTCAGGGGCCGAGGGGTCGAGCAGTACTTC,few,NA,TRBV27,TRBJ2-7
CASGQPRPGDEQFF,TGTGCCAGTGGACAGCCTCGACCCGGGGATGAGCAGTTCTTC,many,NA,TRBV27,TRBJ2-1
CASSLLTASSYEQYF,TGTGCCAGCAGCCTACTGACAGCCTCCTCCTACGAGCAGTACTTC,NA,NA,TRBV7-2,TRBJ2-7
CASRPEGVDQPQHF,TGTGCCAGCAGGCCGGAAGGGGTAGATCAGCCCCAGCATTTT,NA,NA,TRBV27,TRBJ1-5
CASSLGLAGSDTQYF,TGTGCCAGCAGCCTGGGACTAGCGGGGAGCGATACGCAGTATTTT,NA,TRBD2,TRBV5-4,TRBJ2-3
CASSERRGAAGELFF,TGTGCCAGCAGTGAAAGGAGGGGCGCGGCCGGGGAGCTGTTTTTT,NA,NA,TRBV6-1,TRBJ2-2
CAGSASGSTDTQYF,TGTGCGGGCTCCGCTAGCGGGAGCACAGATACGCAGTATTTT,NA,TRBD2,TRBV9,TRBJ2-3
CASSRTGPNSPLHF,TGTGCCAGCAGCCGGACAGGGCCTAATTCACCCCTCCACTTT,NA,TRBD1,TRBV2,TRBJ1-6
CASSLEGDSYEQYF,TGTGCCAGCAGCTTGGAAGGGGACTCCTACGAGCAGTACTTC,NA,NA,TRBV5-5,TRBJ2-7
CASSERASGRGTDTQYF,TGTGCCAGCAGTGAACGGGCTAGCGGGAGGGGCACAGATACGCAGTATTTT,many,TRBD2,TRBV25-1,TRBJ2-3
CASSLSQGATEAFF,TGTGCCAGCAGTCTATCTCAGGGGGCCACTGAAGCTTTCTTT,few,TRBD1,TRBV27,TRBJ1-1
CASSEAISASYEQYF,TGTGCCAGCAGTGAGGCCATTAGCGCATCCTACGAGCAGTACTTC,NA,NA,TRBV2,TRBJ2-7
CATWGRDYIQYF,TGTGCCACTTGGGGCAGGGACTACATTCAGTACTTC,NA,NA,TRBV27,TRBJ2-4
CASSLRGEGLAKNIQYF,TGTGCCAGCAGCTTGAGGGGGGAGGGATTAGCCAAAAACATTCAGTACTTC,once,NA,TRBV5-4,TRBJ2-4
CASSLQGANYGYTF,TGTGCCAGCAGTTTACAGGGGGCTAACTATGGCTACACCTTC,NA,TRBD1,TRBV27,TRBJ1-2
CASSDSPGGRDEQFF,TGTGCCAGCAGTGATAGTCCCGGAGGTCGGGATGAGCAGTTCTTC,NA,NA,TRBV6-4,TRBJ2-1
CASSFGRGEQFF,TGCGCCAGCAGCTTCGGACGGGGTGAGCAGTTCTTC,NA,NA,TRBV5-1,TRBJ2-1
CSAGLAGAYEQYF,TGCAGCGCAGGACTAGCGGGAGCCTACGAGCAGTACTTC,once,TRBD2,TRBV29-1,TRBJ2-7
CASRDSFNYGYTF,TGTGCCAGTAGGGACAGCTTTAACTATGGCTACACCTTC,NA,TRBD1,TRBV27,TRBJ1-2
CAWSGSSYNEQFF,TGTGCCTGGAGCGGGAGCTCCTACAATGAGCAGTTCTTC,NA,NA,TRBV30,TRBJ2-1
CAWAVNTEAFF,TGTGCCTGGGCAGTGAACACTGAAGCTTTCTTT,few,NA,TRBV30,TRBJ1-1
CASSFRTSGGGELFF,TGCGCCAGCAGCTTCCGGACTAGCGGCGGCGGGGAGCTGTTTTTT,NA,TRBD2,TRBV5-1,TRBJ2-2
CASSLWGDRNSPLHF,TGTGCCAGCAGCTTATGGGGGGACAGAAATTCACCCCTCCACTTT,NA,TRBD1,TRBV7-8,TRBJ1-6
CASSRTGQGNYGYTF,TGTGCCAGCAGCCGAACGGGACAGGGAAACTATGGCTACACCTTC,NA,TRBD1,TRBV2,TRBJ1-2
CATSRVAGGIYNEQFF,TGTGCCACCAGCAGAGTGGCGGGGGGGATATACAATGAGCAGTTCTTC,NA,TRBD2,TRBV15,TRBJ2-1
CATLFQPQHF,TGTGCCACCCTCTTCCAGCCCCAGCATTTT,few,NA,TRBV27,TRBJ1-5
CASSLSGAGAYNEQFF,TGTGCCAGCAGTTTAAGTGGAGCGGGGGCCTACAATGAGCAGTTCTTC,NA,TRBD2,TRBV27,TRBJ2-1
CASGDRGPLDTGELFF,TGTGCCAGCGGAGACAGGGGGCCCCTCGACACCGGGGAGCTGTTTTTT,NA,TRBD1,TRBV28,TRBJ2-2